This T cell receptor (beta chain) is from a study of cytomegalovirus exposure and HLA in healthy donors. Overall study findings and caveats: Later analysis identified about 15,000 TCR beta sequences associated with HLA alleles, using a false discovery rate threshold of 0.05. Later on, a genetic analysis was performed. It linked a missense variant in DCLRE1C with V- and J-gene trimming of TCR beta.

Primers included in the PCR were 60 Vbeta and 13 Jbeta primers. Repertoires were generated with immunoSEQ multiplex PCR, while TCRdb's copy carries only in-frame clones and drops some. The sample table sets out approximately 130,000 clones. Turning to this clone: The target antigen is unknown.

The CDR3 is 16 amino acids. V was clipped by 2 bases and J by 7 bases, with 19 bases between them. Looked up from germline, CDR1 is SGHDT and CDR2 is YYEEEE. The V gene is TRBV5-6, the J gene TRBJ2-1, with D possibly being TRBD1 (7 bases). The sequencing sample was made of PBMCs. This sequence was found in a woman between 55 and 75 years old in good health and CMV-seronegative. Written as DNA, the CDR3 is TGTGCCAGCAGCTTCTTCAGGGGGGATGTAAGAAATGAGCAGTTCTTC. Amino acids: CASSFFRGDVRNEQFF.